Below, 8 T cell receptor beta chains from the same sample are listed, as sequenced in a study of blood T cell repertoires in COVID-19. Data came from immunoSEQ multiplex PCR; TCRdb stores just in-frame clones and leaves some out. The table has 150,000 to 170,000 clones, approximately 83% seen once; the top ten hold around 28%. The sequencing sample was made of peripheral blood. These receptors were obtained from a woman aged 55-69 years with acute or convalescent COVID-19.

The CDR3 reads CASSPGGLNYGYTF. In DNA form, the CDR3 reads TGTGCCAGCAGCCCCGGGGGTCTTAACTATGGCTACACCTTC. The rearrangement joins TRBV7-9 to TRBJ1-2; weak D call: TRBD1 (5 bases). The V end was cut by 5 bases, the J end by 1 base, with 11 bases between. The CDR3 is made up of 14 amino acids. In germline, CDR1 is SEHNR, CDR2 FQNEAQ (reference sequence). Full variable domain (rest looked up from reference TRBV7-9 and TRBJ1-2): DTGVSQNPRHKITKRGQNVTFRCDPISEHNRLYWYRQTLGQGPEFLTYFQNEAQLEKSRLLSDRFSAERPKGSFSTLEIQRTEQGDSAMYLCASSPGGLNYGYTFGSGTRLTVV.

The chain employs TRBV11-2 and TRBJ2-1; the D gene is possibly TRBD1 (7 bases). The V gene lost 5 bases and the J gene lost 4 bases, with 18 bases spanning the gap. CDR3 length: 16 amino acids. Germline CDR1 SGHAT, CDR2 FQNNGV. DNA of the CDR3: TGTGCCAGCAGCGCTCGACAGGGAGGACCTTACAATGAGCAGTTCTTC. Translation: CASSARQGGPYNEQFF.

The chain carries TRBV5-4 and TRBJ1-2, with 8 bases fitting TRBD1. The V gene's germline CDR1 is SGHNT and CDR2 YYREEE (reference sequence). The CDR3 is made up of 13 amino acids. V was clipped by 2 bases and J by 7 bases; unmatched bases: 4. As DNA, the CDR3 is TGTGCCAGCAGCTTCCAGGGGGCCCCTGGCTACACCTTC. Its protein is CASSFQGAPGYTF.

The chain is built from TRBV7-2 and TRBJ2-5; TRBD2 aligns across 11 bases. Germline-derived CDR1 and CDR2 are SGHTA and FQGNSA. With V trimmed by 3 bases and J by 2 bases, 2 bases remained unmatched. The CDR3 extends over 15 amino acids. The CDR3 DNA reads TGTGCCAGCAGCTTGACTAGCGGGGTTCAAGAGACCCAGTACTTC. Its translation: CASSLTSGVQETQYF. Full variable domain (remainder filled in from reference TRBV7-2 and TRBJ2-5): GAGVSQSPSNKVTEKGKDVELRCDPISGHTALYWYRQSLGQGLEFLIYFQGNSAPDKSGLPSDRFSAERTGGSVSTLTIQRTQQEDSAVYLCASSLTSGVQETQYFGPGTRLLVL.

The V and J genes are TRBV7-2 and TRBJ1-5; no firm D call. Germline lookup yields CDR1 SGHTA and CDR2 FQGNSA. The CDR3 runs to 14 residues. V lost 3 bases and J lost 3, with 9 bases in between. The CDR3 loop is CASSFAVNNQPQHF. CDR3 bases: TGTGCCAGCAGCTTCGCAGTGAACAATCAGCCCCAGCATTTT.

The rearrangement joins TRBV28 to TRBJ1-1, with D unclear. The V gene's germline CDR1 is MDHEN and CDR2 SYDVKM. The CDR3 runs 11 residues. V was cut by 3 bases and J by 8 bases, with 7 bases left in between. CDR3: CASSLSREAFF. The CDR3 nucleotides are TGTGCCAGCAGTTTGTCCAGGGAAGCTTTCTTT. The variable domain in full, completed from reference TRBV28 and TRBJ1-1, reads DVKVTQSSRYLVKRTGEKVFLECVQDMDHENMFWYRQDPGLGLRLIYFSYDVKMKEKGDIPEGYSVSREKKERFSLILESASTNQTSMYLCASSLSREAFFGQGTRLTVV.

The chain links TRBV12-5 to TRBJ2-7; D ambiguous. There are 12 residues in the CDR3. V lost 9 bases, J lost 3 bases, and 12 bases lay in between. CDR1 is LGHNT, CDR2 FRNRAP, per germline. CDR3 protein: CASTADVYEQYF. CDR3 coding DNA: TGTGCTAGCACAGCCGACGTCTACGAGCAGTACTTC.

This sequence joins TRBV5-1 and TRBJ2-2; D perhaps matches TRBD2 (6 bases). With 0 bases removed from V and 0 bases from J, the gap between germline ends came to 9 bases. Germline CDR1 SGHRS, CDR2 YFSETQ. There are 16 residues in the CDR3. This CDR3 reads CASSLAGGANTGELFF. CDR3 sequence (DNA): TGCGCCAGCAGCTTGGCCGGCGGGGCGAACACCGGGGAGCTGTTTTTT.